The 8 T cell receptor beta chains below come from one sample, sequenced in a study of vaccination and CD4 T cells after COVID-19. Sequenced with the Oncomine TCR Beta short-read assay was DNA taken from cultured CD4+ T cells. TCRdb reanalysed the PCR reads using MiXCR and keeps one entry per CDR3 protein. The sample has approximately 17,000 distinct CDR3 sequences; more than 55% are singletons. For these receptors, no antigen is known. Specified treatment: roughly ten-day PBMC culture with coronavirus spike peptide pools or control peptides (ViraFEST assay). Sequencing was done on a sample of CD4+ T cells from blood, cultured in vitro. Receptor source: a human donor who had recovered from COVID-19.

This sequence joins TRBV5-4 and TRBJ1-2; D is ambiguous. CDR1 is SGHNT and CDR2 is YYREEE in the germline V gene (reference sequence). The length of the CDR3 is 18 residues. The V gene lost 4 bases and the J gene lost 0 bases, with 22 bases spanning the gap. This CDR3 is CASSAVARDPLANYGYTF. In DNA form, the CDR3 reads TGTGCCAGCAGCGCCGTGGCGAGGGATCCCCTAGCTAACTATGGCTACACCTTC.

This chain joins TRBV6-1 and TRBJ1-2; D is uncertain. Germline lookup yields CDR1 MNHNS and CDR2 SASEGT. The CDR3 spans 12 residues. The ends were cut back, 5 bases at V and 3 bases at J, with 7 bases in the middle. The chain's CDR3 is CASSLVDYGYTF. The DNA of the CDR3 is TGTGCCAGCAGTCTGGTAGACTATGGCTACACCTTC.

V usage is TRBV25-1 and J usage is TRBJ2-5; D is possibly TRBD1 (6 bases). The CDR3 is 15 residues long. Between the trimmed V and J ends, which lost 0 bases and 2 bases, there was a span of 10 bases. Germline lookup yields CDR1 MGHDK and CDR2 SYGVNS. The CDR3 DNA follows: TGTGCCAGCAGTGAATACGGCAGGGGACAAGAGACCCAGTACTTC. Its protein is CASSEYGRGQETQYF.

This clonotype showed up just a few times. V and J are TRBV6-1 and TRBJ2-2; D remains unclear. The ends were cut back, 9 bases at V and 3 bases at J, with 8 bases in the middle. The CDR3 length is 12 residues. Germline V gene lookup returns CDR1 MNHNS and CDR2 SASEGT. CDR3 DNA sequence: TGTGCCAGTACCGTTCACACCGGGGAGCTGTTTTTT. This codes for CASTVHTGELFF.

This chain connects TRBV6-1 to TRBJ1-4; 8 bases agree with TRBD1. CDR1 is MNHNS, CDR2 SASEGT, per germline. This CDR3 contains 12 residues. V dropped 4 bases and J dropped 8; count of bases not matched to a gene: 0. The CDR3 DNA reads as TGTGCCAGCAGTGGGGACAGGGAAAAACTGTTTTTT. This translates into CASSGDREKLFF.

This clonotype was found a few times. The chain uses TRBV11-2 and TRBJ1-1; D call uncertain. The CDR3 spans 15 residues. The V end lost 1 base, the J end lost 2 bases, and 11 bases lay between the germline ends. Looked up from germline, CDR1 is SGHAT and CDR2 is FQNNGV. The CDR3, as DNA: TGTGCCAGCAGCTTAGCCTCAGATTTTAACACTGAAGCTTTCTTT. Residues: CASSLASDFNTEAFF.

This chain joins TRBV19 and TRBJ2-3; 7 bases map to TRBD2. CDR1 and CDR2 (germline): LNHDA, SQIVND (reference sequence). This CDR3 region has 16 residues. The V and J ends lost 4 bases and 0 bases, in that order; junction bases with no gene match: 7. The CDR3 loop reads CASSSPGGTSTDTQYF. As DNA, the CDR3 is TGTGCCAGTAGTAGTCCGGGGGGAACTAGCACAGATACGCAGTATTTT.

The chain uses TRBV12-3 or TRBV12-4 and TRBJ1-2; no firm D call. V lost 6 bases, J lost 7 bases, and 15 bases lay in between. The CDR3 runs 13 residues. In nucleotides, the CDR3 is TGTGCCAGCAGGAGGGCGTTGGGAGCTGGCTACACCTTC. Amino acid sequence: CASRRALGAGYTF.